These 4 T cell receptor beta chains originate from one sample sequenced in a study of blood T cells in healthy people across ages. A second PCR of 7 to 11 cycles used a sample-barcoded 5' primer and a J-beta primer mix. A single record per CDR3 protein comes from TCRdb applying MiXCR to the 5' RACE reads. The sample carries around 820,000 distinct CDR3 sequences, 20% to 25% recorded once. The sample was also reused in another study, on T cells of mothers and their children.

The sample was blood. The receptors stem from a boy under 18 in good health.

The chain carries TRBV4-1 and TRBJ2-5, with D maybe TRBD2 (5 bases). The J call may be faulty, since TRBJ2-7 better matches the DNA end. CDR3 size: 17 residues. CDR1 and CDR2 from the germline V gene are MGHRA and YSYEKL. In nucleotides, the CDR3 is TGCGCCAGCAGCCGAAGTGACGTCCGGACTGGGTACTACGAGCAGTACTTC. Protein: CASSRSDVRTGYYEQYF.

The chain joins TRBV15 to TRBJ2-5; D remains unclear. Trimming removed 0 bases from V and 1 base from J, with 3 bases in between. Germline V gene lookup returns CDR1 LNHNV and CDR2 YYDKDF (reference sequence). CDR3 length: 13 residues. CDR3 bases: TGTGCCACCAGCAGAGATGCCCAAGAGACCCAGTACTTC. This translates into CATSRDAQETQYF.

This clonotype has only a few counts. The chain joins TRBV19 to TRBJ1-5; D ambiguous. In germline, CDR1 is LNHDA, CDR2 SQIVND (reference sequence). V was cut by 3 bases and J by 2 bases, with 5 bases left in between. This CDR3 is built from 13 residues. The CDR3 here is CASSINGNQPQHF. CDR3 in DNA: TGTGCCAGTAGTATTAATGGCAATCAGCCCCAGCATTTT.

The genes are TRBV19 and TRBJ2-7; D perhaps matches TRBD1 (5 bases). The V gene lost 9 bases and the J gene lost 4 bases, with 16 bases spanning the gap. This CDR3 has 13 residues. Germline loops: CDR1 LNHDA, CDR2 SQIVND (reference sequence). The CDR3 DNA follows: TGTGCCAGCACAGCAGGGCCCGGGTACGAGCAGTACTTC. Its translation is CASTAGPGYEQYF.